This T cell receptor (beta chain) was observed in a study of glioma-infiltrating T cells after dendritic cell vaccination. Study-wide context: Autologous tumor lysate-pulsed dendritic cell vaccination was given between the early 2000s and the early 2010s.

The PCR used 60 V beta and 13 J beta primers. The data were produced by immunoSEQ multiplex PCR, yet TCRdb's version contains in-frame clones alone and is incomplete. The repertoire has under 100,000 clones, roughly 84% of them found once; the top ten carry 2.5% to 3.5%. V was pared by 6 bases and J by 1 base, with 8 bases of the junction left unmatched. The CDR3 is made up of 15 amino acids. CDR1 SGHTA and CDR2 FQGNSA come from the germline V gene. No glioblastoma patient carried an isocitrate dehydrogenase mutation. PBMC sampling occurred before vaccination, two weeks after the third dose, and at progression.

Specimen: blood, collected before dendritic cell vaccination. The TCR comes from a human donor with glioblastoma. The chain recombines TRBV7-2 with TRBJ1-1; TRBD1 agrees at 7 bases. CDR3 in amino acids: CASSPTGSRNTEAFF. CDR3 coding DNA: TGTGCCAGCAGTCCGACAGGGTCCAGGAACACTGAAGCTTTCTTT.